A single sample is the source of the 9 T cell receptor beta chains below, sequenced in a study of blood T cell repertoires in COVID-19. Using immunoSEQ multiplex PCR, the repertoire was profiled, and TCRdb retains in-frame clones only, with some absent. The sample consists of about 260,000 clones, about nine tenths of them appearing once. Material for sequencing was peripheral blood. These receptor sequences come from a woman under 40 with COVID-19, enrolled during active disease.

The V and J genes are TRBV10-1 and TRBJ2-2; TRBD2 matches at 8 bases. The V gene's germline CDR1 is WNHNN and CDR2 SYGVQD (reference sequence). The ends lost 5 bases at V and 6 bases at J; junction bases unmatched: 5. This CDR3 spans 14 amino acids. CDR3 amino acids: CASSSGSNAGELFF. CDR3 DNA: TGCGCCAGCAGTAGCGGGAGTAACGCCGGGGAGCTGTTTTTT.

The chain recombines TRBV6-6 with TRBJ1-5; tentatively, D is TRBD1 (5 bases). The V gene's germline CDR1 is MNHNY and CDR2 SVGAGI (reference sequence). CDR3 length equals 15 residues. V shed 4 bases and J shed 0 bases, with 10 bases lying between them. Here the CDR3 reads CASSSRQLSNQPQHF. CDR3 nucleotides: TGTGCCAGCAGTTCCCGACAGCTTAGCAATCAGCCCCAGCATTTT.

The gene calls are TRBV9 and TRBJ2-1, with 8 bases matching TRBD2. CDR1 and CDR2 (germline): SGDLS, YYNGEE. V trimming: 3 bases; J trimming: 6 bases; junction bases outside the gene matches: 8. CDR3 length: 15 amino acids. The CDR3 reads CASSAGLGWANEQFF. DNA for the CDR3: TGTGCCAGCAGCGCGGGACTAGGGTGGGCCAATGAGCAGTTCTTC.

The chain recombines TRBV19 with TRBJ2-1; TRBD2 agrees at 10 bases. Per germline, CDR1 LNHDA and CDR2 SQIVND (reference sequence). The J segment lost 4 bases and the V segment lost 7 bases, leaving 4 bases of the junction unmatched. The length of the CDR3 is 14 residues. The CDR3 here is CASKGLALYNEQFF. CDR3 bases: TGTGCCAGTAAGGGACTAGCGCTATACAATGAGCAGTTCTTC. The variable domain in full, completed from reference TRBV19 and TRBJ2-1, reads DGGITQSPKYLFRKEGQNVTLSCEQNLNHDAMYWYRQDPGQGLRLIYYSQIVNDFQKGDIAEGYSVSREKKESFPLTVTSAQKNPTAFYLCASKGLALYNEQFFGPGTRLTVL.

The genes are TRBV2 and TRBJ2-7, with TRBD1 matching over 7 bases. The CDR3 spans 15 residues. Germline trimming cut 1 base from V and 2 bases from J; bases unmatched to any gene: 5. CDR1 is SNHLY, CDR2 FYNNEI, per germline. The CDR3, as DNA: TGTGCCAGCAGTGAAGAAGCAGGGGGTACCTACGAGCAGTACTTC. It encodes CASSEEAGGTYEQYF.

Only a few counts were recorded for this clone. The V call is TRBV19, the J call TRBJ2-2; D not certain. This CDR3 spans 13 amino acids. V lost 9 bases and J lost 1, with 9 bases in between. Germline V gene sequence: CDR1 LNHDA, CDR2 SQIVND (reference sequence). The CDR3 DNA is TGTGCCAGCCACCTCGGGAACACCGGGGAGCTGTTTTTT. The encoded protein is CASHLGNTGELFF.

The chain's CDR3 is CASSLGGGEQFF. DNA of the CDR3: TGCGCCAGCAGCTTGGGAGGTGGTGAGCAGTTCTTC. J is TRBJ2-1 and V is TRBV5-1; no reliable D call. CDR1 is SGHRS, CDR2 YFSETQ, per germline. This CDR3 is 12 amino acids long. V dropped 0 bases and J dropped 9 bases, with 7 bases sitting between them.

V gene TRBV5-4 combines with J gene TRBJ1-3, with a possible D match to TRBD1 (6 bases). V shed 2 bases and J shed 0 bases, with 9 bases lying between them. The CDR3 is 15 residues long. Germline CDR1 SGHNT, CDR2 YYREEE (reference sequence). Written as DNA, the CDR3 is TGTGCCAGCAGCTTAGACAGGCCCTCTGGAAACACCATATATTTT. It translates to CASSLDRPSGNTIYF.

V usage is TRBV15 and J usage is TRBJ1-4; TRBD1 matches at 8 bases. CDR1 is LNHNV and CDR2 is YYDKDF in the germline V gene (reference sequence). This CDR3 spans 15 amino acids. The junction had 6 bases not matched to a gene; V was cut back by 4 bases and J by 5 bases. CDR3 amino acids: CATSKRTGPNEKLFF. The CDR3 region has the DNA TGTGCCACCAGCAAAAGGACAGGGCCAAATGAAAAACTGTTTTTT.